This T cell receptor (beta chain) was recovered during a study of control samples from healthy donors and cancer patients (dated by TCRdb to 2018 to 2021). Note on this clone: What this receptor recognizes is not known. Base qualities are not at hand, and no much larger clone is one base apart.

The library was built by means of the immunoSEQ multiplex PCR assay. Held by TCRdb, this immuneACCESS table contains in-frame sequences only and omits some clones. Under half of the omission traces to an unresolved V gene where checked; the cause of the rest is unknown. Across this sample there are around 150,000 clones, with roughly 95% seen only once. The ten largest account for 1% of the sample. Via the germline V gene (reference sequence), CDR1 is DFQATT and CDR2 SNEGSKA. The CDR3 starts with the cysteine, ends with the phenylalanine, and has 11 residues. The retained sequence is limited to the CDR3, 33 bases, with the frame set at the first base. The junction shows trimming of 3 bases on V and 8 bases on J, plus 8 bases between the germline ends.

The chain is encoded by TRBV20-1 joined to TRBJ1-5, with the identity of the D gene unclear. The sample was blood. The TCR originated in a woman under 40 in good health. The CDR3 region has the sequence CSASLLEPQHF. Read as DNA, the sequence is TGCAGTGCTAGTCTCTTGGAGCCCCAGCATTTT.